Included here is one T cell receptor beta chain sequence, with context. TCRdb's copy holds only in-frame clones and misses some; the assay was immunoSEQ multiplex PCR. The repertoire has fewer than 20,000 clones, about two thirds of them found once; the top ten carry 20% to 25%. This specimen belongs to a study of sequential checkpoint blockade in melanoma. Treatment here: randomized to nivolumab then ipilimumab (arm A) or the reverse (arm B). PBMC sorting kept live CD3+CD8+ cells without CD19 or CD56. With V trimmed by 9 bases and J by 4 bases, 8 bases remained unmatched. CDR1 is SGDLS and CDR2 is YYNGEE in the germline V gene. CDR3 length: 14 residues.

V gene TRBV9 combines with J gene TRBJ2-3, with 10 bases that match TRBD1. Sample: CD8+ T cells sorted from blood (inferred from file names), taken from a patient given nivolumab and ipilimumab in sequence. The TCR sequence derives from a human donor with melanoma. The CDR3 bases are TGTGCCACCTCTCGGGGACAGGGGCCAGATACGCAGTATTTT. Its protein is CATSRGQGPDTQYF.